These 21 T cell receptor beta chains were sequenced from one sample in a study of blood T cell repertoires in COVID-19. The protocol was immunoSEQ multiplex PCR, while the TCRdb copy is restricted to in-frame clones and leaves out a portion. The data hold under 150,000 clones, with almost 80% observed a single time. What was sequenced was peripheral blood. These receptor sequences come from a man aged 50 to 59 with active or convalescent COVID-19.

This sequence joins TRBV7-9 and TRBJ1-2; D unresolved. CDR3 length equals 15 residues. V was pared by 4 bases and J by 0 bases, with 12 bases between. Germline CDR1 is SEHNR and CDR2 is FQNEAQ (reference sequence). CDR3 region: CASSSERGANYGYTF. The DNA of the CDR3 is TGTGCCAGCAGCTCGGAGCGGGGAGCTAACTATGGCTACACCTTC.

The chain couples TRBV13 to TRBJ2-3, with D perhaps matching TRBD2 (6 bases). The germline gives CDR1 PRHDT, CDR2 FYEKMQ (reference sequence). V lost 4 bases and J 2 bases, leaving 13 bases between the germline ends. The CDR3 runs 15 residues. In nucleotides, the CDR3 is TGTGCCAGCAGCTCGTTAGCGGAGTCCACAGATACGCAGTATTTT. This translates into CASSSLAESTDTQYF.

The gene calls are TRBV30 and TRBJ2-2, with 9 positions matching TRBD2. With 0 bases clipped from V and 8 bases from J, the junction kept 13 bases outside the gene matches. The CDR3 has 17 amino acids. The germline V gene has CDR1 GTSNPN and CDR2 SVGIG (reference sequence). This CDR3 reads CAWSVPRGAGGPGELFF. The DNA of the CDR3 is TGTGCCTGGAGTGTCCCTCGAGGGGCGGGAGGGCCTGGGGAGCTGTTTTTT.

This rearrangement joins TRBV5-1 to TRBJ2-1, with 9 bases fitting TRBD1. Germline-derived CDR1 and CDR2 are SGHRS and YFSETQ. V lost 2 bases to trimming and J lost 2 bases; unmatched junction nucleotides: 2. The CDR3 covers 15 residues. CDR3 DNA sequence: TGCGCCAGCAGCTTCGGACAGGGGCCCTACAATGAGCAGTTCTTC. Amino acids: CASSFGQGPYNEQFF.

This clone turned up a few times. J is TRBJ1-3 and V is TRBV7-9; 7 bases are a match to TRBD1. The V and J ends lost 4 bases and 0 bases, in that order; junction bases with no gene match: 3. Per the germline V gene, CDR1 is SEHNR and CDR2 is FQNEAQ (reference sequence). The CDR3 has 15 amino acids. CDR3 DNA: TGTGCCAGCAGCTCGGGACAGCTCTCTGGAAACACCATATATTTT. Its translation is CASSSGQLSGNTIYF.

The rearrangement joins TRBV5-1 to TRBJ2-7; TRBD2 matches 9 bases. Trimming removed 3 bases from V and 4 bases from J; junction bases left unmatched: 2. Germline-derived CDR1 and CDR2 are SGHRS and YFSETQ. The CDR3 is 13 residues long. CDR3 sequence (DNA): TGCGCCAGCAGCTCTAGCGGGGTGTACGAGCAGTACTTC. Translated, it gives CASSSSGVYEQYF.

This chain links TRBV5-1 with TRBJ1-4; D possibly corresponds to TRBD1 (6 bases). V lost 1 base, J lost 0 bases, and 10 bases lay in between. Per germline, CDR1 SGHRS and CDR2 YFSETQ. The CDR3 is 16 residues long. This CDR3 is CASSLTWTATNEKLFF. DNA for the CDR3: TGCGCCAGCAGCTTGACCTGGACAGCAACTAATGAAAAACTGTTTTTT.

The V gene is TRBV11-2, the J gene TRBJ1-1; tentative D call: TRBD1 (6 bases). Germline CDR1 SGHAT, CDR2 FQNNGV. The CDR3 runs 14 residues. Trimming pared 1 base from V and 2 bases from J, leaving 8 bases between. For the CDR3, the DNA is TGTGCCAGCAGCTTAGGAGGGGGTAACACTGAAGCTTTCTTT. This translates into CASSLGGGNTEAFF.

V gene TRBV5-1 combines with J gene TRBJ2-2, with TRBD2 matching 12 bases. Trimming removed 3 bases from V and 6 bases from J; junction bases left unmatched: 9. Germline V CDR1 and CDR2: SGHRS, YFSETQ. This CDR3 is 17 amino acids long. DNA of the CDR3: TGCGCCAGCAGCTGGACTAGCGGGACACGAGGGGCCGGGGAGCTGTTTTTT. Translated: CASSWTSGTRGAGELFF.

V is TRBV9 and J is TRBJ1-3; D is possibly TRBD1 (6 bases). CDR1 and CDR2 (germline): SGDLS, YYNGEE. Trimming left V 3 bases short and J 1 base short, with 17 bases between. CDR3 length equals 17 residues. The CDR3 nucleotides read TGTGCCAGCAGCGCAAGGGTCGACAGGAGGTCTGGAAACACCATATATTTT. As protein: CASSARVDRRSGNTIYF.

The rearrangement uses TRBV7-8 and TRBJ1-5; 7 nucleotides align to TRBD1. Germline values: CDR1 SGHVS, CDR2 FQNEAQ. The CDR3 is 16 amino acids. Trimming took 6 bases from V and 0 from J; bases not matched to a gene: 8. In nucleotides, the CDR3 is TGTGCCAGCAGTAGACAGGGCCCTTATAGCAATCAGCCCCAGCATTTT. It encodes CASSRQGPYSNQPQHF.

This chain joins TRBV11-2 and TRBJ2-7; perhaps TRBD1 as D (6 bases). Trimming stripped 3 bases from V and 6 bases from J, with 15 bases between. The germline V gene has CDR1 SGHAT and CDR2 FQNNGV. This CDR3 is built from 14 residues. This CDR3 is CASSFWAGESEQYF. The CDR3 DNA follows: TGTGCCAGCAGCTTTTGGGCAGGGGAGTCCGAGCAGTACTTC.

This chain joins TRBV7-3 and TRBJ2-1; D perhaps matches TRBD2 (5 bases). The CDR3 has 12 residues. Germline CDR1 SGHTA, CDR2 FQGTGA. The germline V and J ends were trimmed by 5 bases and 10 bases, with 12 bases remaining between them. The CDR3 here is CASSTIGGEQFF. The CDR3 DNA reads TGTGCCAGCAGCACGATAGGCGGGGAGCAGTTCTTC.

The sample holds one count of this clone. This chain connects TRBV6-5 to TRBJ2-7, with 8 bases aligning to TRBD1. The CDR3 extends over 14 amino acids. Germline CDR1 is MNHEY and CDR2 is SVGAGI. V dropped 4 bases and J dropped 3; count of bases not matched to a gene: 5. DNA for the CDR3: TGTGCCAGCAGTTTGACAGGGGCCAACTACGAGCAGTACTTC. It yields the protein CASSLTGANYEQYF.

The chain links TRBV11-3 to TRBJ2-1; 9 positions agree with TRBD2. The CDR3 sequence is 15 residues long. V trimming: 5 bases; J trimming: 7 bases; junction bases outside the gene matches: 9. The V gene's germline CDR1 is SGHNT and CDR2 YENEEA. The DNA for the CDR3 is TGTGCCAGCAGCCCCGTAGCGGGAGCCTTAAATGAGCAGTTCTTC. Translation gives CASSPVAGALNEQFF.

This rearrangement joins TRBV19 to TRBJ1-5; D may be TRBD1 (6 bases). CDR1 and CDR2 from the germline V gene are LNHDA and SQIVND (reference sequence). Trimming stripped 3 bases from V and 4 bases from J, with 22 bases between. This CDR3 is built from 18 residues. The CDR3 here is CASSMEMTGLFSNQPQHF. The CDR3 DNA reads TGTGCCAGTAGTATGGAGATGACAGGACTTTTTTCAAATCAGCCCCAGCATTTT. The complete variable domain, with remaining parts taken from reference TRBV19 and TRBJ1-5, reads DGGITQSPKYLFRKEGQNVTLSCEQNLNHDAMYWYRQDPGQGLRLIYYSQIVNDFQKGDIAEGYSVSREKKESFPLTVTSAQKNPTAFYLCASSMEMTGLFSNQPQHFGDGTRLSIL.

The chain carries TRBV7-8 and TRBJ2-7; 8 nucleotides match TRBD1. V dropped 5 bases and J dropped 5; count of bases not matched to a gene: 14. CDR1 and CDR2 (germline): SGHVS, FQNEAQ. The CDR3 spans 16 residues. CDR3 DNA sequence: TGTGCCAGCAGCCTGCGGATGACAGGGGACGGGGACGAGCAGTACTTC. This translates into CASSLRMTGDGDEQYF.

This chain uses TRBV10-3 with TRBJ2-1; 7 bases align to TRBD2. CDR3 length: 15 residues. Germline CDR1 reads ENHRY; CDR2 reads SYGVKD. V shed 8 bases and J 0 bases; nucleotides not matched to a gene: 7. The CDR3 DNA reads as TGTGCCATCGGGGTAGCGGGTAACTCCTACAATGAGCAGTTCTTC. It is translated as CAIGVAGNSYNEQFF.

The chain is built from TRBV6-5 and TRBJ2-3; D is undetermined. CDR3 length: 15 residues. Trimming left V 5 bases short and J 0 bases short, with 12 bases between. Germline assignment: CDR1 MNHEY and CDR2 SVGAGI. The CDR3 nucleotides read TGTGCCAGCAGTCGAACATCGACTAGCACAGATACGCAGTATTTT. Protein sequence: CASSRTSTSTDTQYF.

This clone occurred once. V is TRBV5-1 and J is TRBJ1-2; the match to TRBD1 covers 9 bases. J gave up 2 bases and V 4 bases, and 6 bases lay outside the gene matches. Germline V gene data show CDR1 as SGHRS and CDR2 as YFSETQ. This CDR3 spans 15 amino acids. The CDR3 sequence: CASSRAGTGNYGYTF. DNA for the CDR3: TGCGCCAGCAGCCGGGCTGGGACAGGGAACTATGGCTACACCTTC.

The chain uses TRBV4-1 and TRBJ2-1; TRBD2 aligns across 11 bases. Trimming cost V 3 bases and J 5 bases; bases outside gene matches: 9. The CDR3 extends over 17 amino acids. The germline V gene has CDR1 MGHRA and CDR2 YSYEKL. The CDR3 spells CASSQPFLAGGHNEQFF. The CDR3 bases are TGCGCCAGCAGCCAGCCTTTCCTAGCGGGAGGCCACAATGAGCAGTTCTTC.